What follows describes a single TCR beta chain. Its cognate antigen is unknown. V was shortened by 8 bases and J by 5 bases, with 22 bases between the two germline ends. The CDR3 is 15 amino acids. In germline, CDR1 is MNHNS, CDR2 SASEGT. This sample stems from a study of cytomegalovirus exposure and HLA in healthy donors. Across the whole study: One earlier analysis, a look at about 179 million T cells, found some 100 million unique TCR beta sequences. Study results and caveats: It was shown in a later analysis that HLA-associated TCR beta chains were more clonally expanded than other, equally common chains. DRB1 had the most TCR associations and HLA-C the fewest, a later analysis found, with rates varying by HLA locus.

The PCR had 60 Vbeta and 13 Jbeta primers. Assay: immunoSEQ multiplex PCR; the TCRdb copy retains only in-frame clones and omits some. The table includes about 150,000 clones, roughly a tenth detected once. The rearrangement joins TRBV6-1 to TRBJ2-7; TRBD2 is a possible D gene (5 bases). Sequencing input: PBMCs. The TCR sequence derives from a male donor in good health and CMV-seronegative. The CDR3 region has the DNA TGTGCCAGCCCTCTAACTTCTTCGGGGAACAACGAGCAGTACTTC. Amino acid sequence: CASPLTSSGNNEQYF.